This TCR beta chain was captured in a study of cytomegalovirus exposure and HLA in healthy donors. Use of 60 Vbeta and 13 Jbeta primers characterized the PCR. Sequencing used immunoSEQ multiplex PCR; TCRdb keeps in-frame clones, though not all of them. The table shows 150,000 to 250,000 clones, with roughly 79% occurring only once. This receptor was obtained from a man aged 25-40 years in good health and CMV-seronegative. Sequences were obtained from PBMCs.

For the CDR3, the DNA is TGTGCCAGCAGTACCCCAAGGGGGCACAACTATGGCTACACCTTC. As protein: CASSTPRGHNYGYTF. The chain recombines TRBV28 with TRBJ1-2; TRBD1 aligns across 7 bases. Germline V gene lookup returns CDR1 MDHEN and CDR2 SYDVKM. V dropped 5 bases and J dropped 2; count of bases not matched to a gene: 8. The CDR3 is 15 residues long.